A single sample is the source of the 17 T cell receptor beta chains below, sequenced in a study of blood T cells in healthy people across ages. Then a second PCR, running roughly 7 to 12 cycles, was carried out with a sample-barcoded 5' primer and a J-beta primer mix. TCRdb independently ran MiXCR on the 5' RACE reads; one entry per CDR3 protein. The table has about 1,500,000 distinct CDR3 sequences, approximately 38% seen once. Material for sequencing was blood. The receptors were sampled from a woman younger than 35 in good health.

Comments on this clonotype: The junction differs from germline at one of its ends, possibly a read error. V is TRBV5-1 and J is TRBJ1-1, with TRBD1 matching 9 bases. The CDR3 extends over 13 amino acids. Germline values: CDR1 SGHRS, CDR2 YFSETQ. The CDR3 nucleotides read TGCGCCGGCAGCGGTACAGGGGGCCCTGAAGCTTTCTTT. Its protein product is CAGSGTGGPEAFF. The complete variable domain, with remaining parts taken from reference TRBV5-1 and TRBJ1-1, reads KAGVTQTPRYLIKTRGQQVTLSCSPISGHRSVSWYQQTPGQGLQFLFEYFSETQRNKGNFPGRFSGRQFSNSRSEMNVSTLELGDSALYLCAGSGTGGPEAFFGQGTRLTVV.

The rearrangement uses TRBV9 and TRBJ1-2, with a tentative D call TRBD1 (5 bases). The CDR3 is made up of 15 amino acids. With 3 bases removed from V and 2 bases from J, the gap between germline ends came to 14 bases. The germline V gene encodes CDR1 SGDLS and CDR2 YYNGEE. CDR3: CASSGMGRENYGYTF. The CDR3 nucleotides read TGTGCCAGCAGCGGAATGGGCAGGGAGAACTATGGCTACACCTTC.

The chain is built from TRBV6-1 and TRBJ1-2; 11 nucleotides agree with TRBD1. Trimming took 4 bases from V and 3 from J; bases not matched to a gene: 4. The CDR3 has 15 amino acids. Per the germline V gene, CDR1 is MNHNS and CDR2 is SASEGT. The CDR3 loop reads CASSARTGGDYGYTF. For the CDR3, the DNA is TGTGCCAGCAGTGCCCGGACAGGGGGCGACTATGGCTACACCTTC.

The chain employs TRBV7-2 and TRBJ2-3; tentatively, D is TRBD2 (6 bases). The CDR3 spans 15 residues. V was cut by 5 bases and J by 1 base, with 13 bases left in between. The V gene's germline CDR1 is SGHTA and CDR2 FQGNSA. The DNA of the CDR3 is TGTGCCAGCAGCCCCCCAGAGCGGGGCACAGATACGCAGTATTTT. Its translation: CASSPPERGTDTQYF. The variable domain in full, completed from reference TRBV7-2 and TRBJ2-3, reads GAGVSQSPSNKVTEKGKDVELRCDPISGHTALYWYRQSLGQGLEFLIYFQGNSAPDKSGLPSDRFSAERTGGSVSTLTIQRTQQEDSAVYLCASSPPERGTDTQYFGPGTRLTVL.

The chain uses TRBV6-2 or TRBV6-3 and TRBJ2-1, with D tentatively TRBD1 or TRBD2 (5 bases each). From germline, CDR1 is MNHEY and CDR2 SVGEGT. The V and J ends lost 5 bases and 0 bases respectively, with 17 bases between them. CDR3 size: 17 residues. As DNA, the CDR3 is TGTGCCAGCAGTCCGTGGGGCGAGCGGAGCTCCTACAATGAGCAGTTCTTC. The encoded protein is CASSPWGERSSYNEQFF.

This clonotype was detected only a few times. The chain is built from TRBV4-2 and TRBJ2-7; TRBD2 might be the D (7 bases). The length of the CDR3 is 15 residues. The germline V and J ends were trimmed by 1 base and 2 bases, with 12 bases remaining between them. In germline, CDR1 is LGHNA, CDR2 YNFKEQ. CDR3 sequence (DNA): TGTGCCAGCAGCCAAGTTGAAGGGGGGGCCTACGAGCAGTACTTC. It encodes CASSQVEGGAYEQYF.

This clonotype was seen a handful of times. This rearrangement joins TRBV7-2 to TRBJ2-1; D is possibly TRBD1 (5 bases). This CDR3 contains 15 residues. Germline CDR1 SGHTA, CDR2 FQGNSA. Trimming pared 4 bases from V and 9 bases from J, leaving 19 bases between. The CDR3 spells CASSSQSQRGGEQFF. The CDR3 region has the DNA TGTGCCAGCAGCTCCCAAAGCCAAAGGGGTGGTGAGCAGTTCTTC.

The V gene is TRBV4-1, the J gene TRBJ1-1; weak D call: TRBD1 (6 bases). V dropped 0 bases and J dropped 4 bases, with 12 bases sitting between them. This CDR3 contains 15 residues. Germline lookup yields CDR1 MGHRA and CDR2 YSYEKL. The CDR3 here is CASSQEVGGGTEAFF. The CDR3 DNA reads as TGCGCCAGCAGCCAAGAAGTGGGGGGCGGCACTGAAGCTTTCTTT.

This clonotype was picked up a small number of times. The chain carries TRBV6-2 or TRBV6-3 and TRBJ2-3, with 8 nucleotides matching TRBD2. The CDR3 consists of 14 residues. Germline trimming cut 6 bases from V and 9 bases from J; bases unmatched to any gene: 11. CDR1 is MNHEY and CDR2 is SVGEGT in the germline V gene. The CDR3 loop is CASRLSSGRTTQYF. CDR3 in DNA: TGTGCCAGCAGACTATCTAGCGGGCGGACCACGCAGTATTTT.

The chain has TRBV28 and TRBJ2-1; D gene uncertain. This CDR3 region has 17 residues. Germline assignment: CDR1 MDHEN and CDR2 SYDVKM. Between the trimmed V and J ends, which lost 5 bases and 0 bases, there was a span of 17 bases. Written as DNA, the CDR3 is TGTGCCAGCAGTCCAATTACCCCCATACACTCCTACAATGAGCAGTTCTTC. It encodes CASSPITPIHSYNEQFF.

In this sample, this clonotype turned up a few times. The genes are TRBV6-5 and TRBJ2-3, with D perhaps being TRBD1 or TRBD2 (6 bases each). Germline CDR1 MNHEY, CDR2 SVGAGI. Trimming removed 4 bases at V and 0 bases at J, with 17 bases between. This CDR3 is 17 amino acids long. CDR3 loop: CASSFNGGGGSTDTQYF. CDR3 DNA sequence: TGTGCCAGCAGTTTTAACGGTGGAGGGGGAAGCACAGATACGCAGTATTTT.

The V gene is TRBV29-1, the J gene TRBJ1-1; D not resolved. CDR1 and CDR2 from the germline V gene are SQVTM and ANQGSEA. The CDR3 is made up of 11 amino acids. The V and J ends lost 5 bases and 8 bases respectively, with 12 bases between them. CDR3 amino acids: CSVHLGGEAFF. The DNA for the CDR3 is TGCAGCGTTCACTTGGGAGGGGAAGCTTTCTTT.

This clonotype was recorded many times. V gene TRBV13 combines with J gene TRBJ2-1; D remains unclear. The germline V gene encodes CDR1 PRHDT and CDR2 FYEKMQ (reference sequence). This CDR3 has 15 residues. V lost 2 bases and J 3 bases, leaving 11 bases between the germline ends. The CDR3 coding sequence is TGTGCCAGCAGCTTACGAGCGTCATACTACAATGAGCAGTTCTTC. It codes for CASSLRASYYNEQFF.

This clonotype was detected once. The CDR3 sequence is CASSRRTSQETQYF. The CDR3 nucleotides are TGTGCCAGCAGCCGAAGGACTAGCCAAGAGACCCAGTACTTC. This chain connects TRBV3-1 to TRBJ2-5, with 7 bases identical to TRBD2. The junction had 3 bases not matched to a gene; V was cut back by 4 bases and J by 1 base. The CDR3 totals 14 residues. Germline V gene sequence: CDR1 LGHDT, CDR2 YNNKEL (reference sequence).

Details on this clonotype: The junction and the germline gene differ at one end; a read error may be behind it. The chain links TRBV6-6 to TRBJ1-5, with D possibly being TRBD1 (5 bases). CDR3 length: 15 residues. Germline V lookup: CDR1 MNHNY, CDR2 SVGAGI (reference sequence). The DNA of the CDR3 is TGTGCCAGAAGTTCTCATGGGGGGGGGTCACAGCCCCAGCATTTT. Translation: CARSSHGGGSQPQHF.

The V gene is TRBV4-1, the J gene TRBJ2-1; 8 nucleotides agree with TRBD1. CDR1 and CDR2 from the germline V gene are MGHRA and YSYEKL. J gave up 10 bases and V 3 bases, and 20 bases lay outside the gene matches. This CDR3 has 18 residues. The CDR3 loop is CASSQATGTGEMAYEQFF. The CDR3 coding sequence is TGCGCCAGCAGCCAGGCCACTGGGACAGGCGAAATGGCCTACGAGCAGTTCTTC.

This chain's CDR3 is CSADLGGLGQPQHF. Written as DNA, the CDR3 is TGCAGTGCTGATCTAGGGGGGCTTGGTCAGCCCCAGCATTTT. This chain connects TRBV20-1 to TRBJ1-5; tentatively, D is TRBD1 (6 bases). CDR1 and CDR2 (germline): DFQATT, SNEGSKA (reference sequence). The V end was cut by 5 bases, the J end by 6 bases, with 17 bases between. The CDR3 is made up of 14 amino acids.